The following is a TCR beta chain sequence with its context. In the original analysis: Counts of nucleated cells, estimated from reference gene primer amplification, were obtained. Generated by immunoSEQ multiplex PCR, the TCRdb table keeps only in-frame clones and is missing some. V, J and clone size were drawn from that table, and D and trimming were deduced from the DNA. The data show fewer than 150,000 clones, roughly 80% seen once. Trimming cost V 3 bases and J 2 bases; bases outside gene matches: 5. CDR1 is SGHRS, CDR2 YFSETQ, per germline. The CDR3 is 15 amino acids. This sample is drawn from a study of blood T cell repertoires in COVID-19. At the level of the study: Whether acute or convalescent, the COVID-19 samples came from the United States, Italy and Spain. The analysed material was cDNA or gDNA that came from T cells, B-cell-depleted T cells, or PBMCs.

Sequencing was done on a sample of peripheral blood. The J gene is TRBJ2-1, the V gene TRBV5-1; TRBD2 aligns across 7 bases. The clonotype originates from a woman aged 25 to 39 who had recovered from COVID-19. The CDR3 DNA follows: TGCGCCAGCAGCTCGGGAGGCGAGACCTACAATGAGCAGTTCTTC. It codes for CASSSGGETYNEQFF.